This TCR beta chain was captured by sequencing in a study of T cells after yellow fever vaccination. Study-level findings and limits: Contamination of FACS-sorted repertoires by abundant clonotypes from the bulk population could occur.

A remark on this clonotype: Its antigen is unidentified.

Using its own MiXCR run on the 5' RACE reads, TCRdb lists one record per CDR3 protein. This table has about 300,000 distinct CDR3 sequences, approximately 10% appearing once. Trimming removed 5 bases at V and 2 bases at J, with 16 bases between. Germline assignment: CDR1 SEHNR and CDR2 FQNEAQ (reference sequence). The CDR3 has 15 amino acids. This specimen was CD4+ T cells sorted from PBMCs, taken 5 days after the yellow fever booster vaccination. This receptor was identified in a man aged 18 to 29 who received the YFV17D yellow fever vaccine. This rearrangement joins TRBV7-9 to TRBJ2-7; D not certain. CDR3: CASSPPPVEAYEQYF. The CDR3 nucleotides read TGTGCCAGCAGCCCTCCCCCAGTTGAGGCCTACGAGCAGTACTTC.